The rows below give T cell receptor beta chains drawn from one sample of a study of cytomegalovirus exposure and HLA in healthy donors. The protocol was immunoSEQ multiplex PCR, while the TCRdb copy is restricted to in-frame clones and leaves out a portion. The top ten hold about 0.21% of the sample, which has fewer than 200,000 clones, about 88% seen once. Sequencing input: PBMCs. All receptors come from a girl under two years old in good health and CMV-seronegative. CDR3s include the opening cysteine and the closing phenylalanine or tryptophan. The D gene is left open where the match is weak.

TRBJ1-4	TRBV29-1	.	CSVDKNEKLFF	TGCAGCGTTGACAAAAATGAAAAACTGTTTTTT
TRBJ1-6	TRBV4-1	.	CASSQDWGIENSPLHF	TGCGCCAGCAGCCAAGATTGGGGCATCGAGAATTCACCCCTCCACTTT
TRBJ1-1	TRBV7-9	.	CASSSRPTGHTEAFF	TGTGCCAGCAGCTCCCGTCCGACAGGCCACACTGAAGCTTTCTTT
TRBJ2-1	TRBV27	TRBD2	CASSRRGRASRYNEQFF	TGTGCCAGCAGCCGGAGAGGGAGGGCCTCTCGCTACAATGAGCAGTTCTTC
TRBJ1-1	TRBV2	TRBD1	CASGRGKKNTEAFF	TGTGCCAGCGGCAGGGGGAAGAAGAACACTGAAGCTTTCTTT
TRBJ2-7	TRBV19	TRBD2	CASSIGLAGFEQYF	TGTGCCAGTAGTATAGGACTAGCGGGATTCGAGCAGTACTTC
TRBJ2-1	TRBV27	.	CASSLSVVLNEQFF	TGTGCCAGCAGTTTATCAGTAGTTCTCAATGAGCAGTTCTTC
TRBJ1-1	TRBV5-6	.	CASNWGESYTEAFF	TGTGCCAGCAACTGGGGGGAGTCGTACACTGAAGCTTTCTTT
TRBJ1-5	TRBV4-1	TRBD1	CASRHTGGLDQPQHF	TGCGCCAGCAGGCATACAGGGGGCCTTGATCAGCCCCAGCATTTT
TRBJ2-1	TRBV5-5	TRBD2	CASSLMLAGGDEQFF	TGTGCCAGCAGCTTGATGCTAGCGGGGGGGGATGAGCAGTTCTTC
TRBJ2-7	TRBV5-1	TRBD2	CASSLSSGYEQYF	TGCGCCAGCAGCCTCTCTAGCGGTTACGAGCAGTACTTC
TRBJ2-1	TRBV9	TRBD2	CASSTSGADEQFF	TGTGCCAGCAGCACAAGCGGGGCGGATGAGCAGTTCTTC
TRBJ2-1	TRBV27	TRBD1	CASSLGTATYNEQFF	TGTGCCAGCAGTTTAGGGACAGCAACCTACAATGAGCAGTTCTTC
TRBJ1-1	TRBV7-2	.	CASSYGSYTEAFF	TGTGCCAGCAGCTACGGTAGTTACACTGAAGCTTTCTTT
TRBJ1-2	TRBV6-5	.	CASSYSGQSGYTF	TGTGCCAGCAGTTACTCTGGACAGTCTGGCTACACCTTC
TRBJ2-2	TRBV7-2	TRBD1	CASSLVFRDRGYHAGELFF	TGTGCCAGCAGCTTAGTGTTCCGGGACAGGGGCTATCATGCCGGGGAGCTGTTTTTT
TRBJ2-5	TRBV4-1	TRBD1	CASSQEFLYRGETQYF	TGCGCCAGCAGCCAAGAATTCCTGTACAGGGGGGAGACCCAGTACTTC
TRBJ2-3	TRBV4-1	.	CASSQDSFSGSTDTQYF	TGCGCCAGCAGCCAAGACTCGTTCAGCGGGAGCACAGATACGCAGTATTTT
TRBJ2-5	TRBV11-2	.	CASRRNDGSQETQYF	TGTGCCAGCAGACGAAACGACGGGAGCCAAGAGACCCAGTACTTC
TRBJ1-5	TRBV6-1	.	CASRGGGGQYQPQHF	TGTGCCAGCAGAGGGGGAGGGGGGCAATATCAGCCCCAGCATTTT
TRBJ2-3	TRBV6-6	TRBD2	CASSYPAGVTDTQYF	TGTGCCAGCAGTTACCCGGCGGGAGTCACAGATACGCAGTATTTT
TRBJ1-1	TRBV25-1	.	CASSEFRGGAGAFF	TGTGCCAGCAGTGAATTTAGGGGAGGGGCAGGAGCTTTCTTT
TRBJ2-1	TRBV2	TRBD1	CASSAQGANEQFF	TGTGCCAGCAGTGCGCAGGGGGCCAATGAGCAGTTCTTC
TRBJ2-1	TRBV2	TRBD2	CASSGTSGSPNEQFF	TGTGCCAGCAGTGGGACTAGCGGGAGCCCCAATGAGCAGTTCTTC
TRBJ1-1	TRBV20-1	.	CSARENTEAFF	TGCAGTGCTCGGGAGAACACTGAAGCTTTCTTT